The clone carrying this TCR beta chain was seen only once. Its antigen is unknown. These data belong to a study of siplizumab effects on memory and regulatory T cells. TCRdb keeps only in-frame clones here, not all; method: immunoSEQ multiplex PCR. This table holds some 110,000 clones, roughly 93% found once. The J segment lost 7 bases and the V segment lost 3 bases, leaving 6 bases of the junction unmatched. The CDR3 sequence is 15 residues long. CDR1 is ENHRY, CDR2 SYGVKD, per germline. Regarding the study as a whole: Proliferating Tregs from siplizumab cultures lacked functional confirmation of suppression. The study found that mappable alloreactive CD4+ clones averaged about 70% Treg-derived with siplizumab and roughly 27% in controls. The alloreactive clones that mapped to unstimulated subsets made up only a minor fraction. Major contributors to the alloresponse seemed to be naive T cells, which also appeared more diverse than memory cells.

This sequence was found in a human donor in good health. The V call is TRBV10-3, the J call TRBJ2-1; 10 bases are shared with TRBD2. The sequencing input was Tregs sorted from blood. This CDR3 reads CAISDSSGRDNEQFF. CDR3 nucleotides: TGTGCCATCAGTGATTCTAGCGGGAGAGATAATGAGCAGTTCTTC.